These 14 T cell receptor beta chains came from one sample sequenced in a study of cytomegalovirus exposure and HLA in healthy donors. The method was immunoSEQ multiplex PCR; TCRdb's version includes in-frame clones alone and lacks a portion of them. The sample lists 150,000 to 200,000 clones, about 96% occurring once. The sample taken for sequencing was PBMCs. The receptors originated from a woman between 18 and 30 years old in good health and CMV-seronegative.

The rearrangement links TRBV5-4 to TRBJ2-7, with D maybe TRBD2 (5 bases). The CDR3 is 16 residues long. Germline lookup yields CDR1 SGHNT and CDR2 YYREEE (reference sequence). Trimming removed 4 bases at V and 0 bases at J, with 17 bases between. In nucleotides, the CDR3 is TGTGCCAGCAGCCCTGGAGGATCGAGGAGCTCCTACGAGCAGTACTTC. Protein: CASSPGGSRSSYEQYF.

The chain combines TRBV7-3 with TRBJ1-1, with 9 bases that match TRBD1. Germline V gene data show CDR1 as SGHTA and CDR2 as FQGTGA. V lost 4 bases, J lost 7 bases, and 10 bases stayed unmatched. CDR3 length equals 15 residues. CDR3: CASSSGGTGTLEAFF. Written as DNA, the CDR3 is TGTGCCAGCAGCTCGGGCGGGACAGGGACCCTTGAAGCTTTCTTT. The whole variable domain, remainder taken from reference TRBV7-3 and TRBJ1-1, is GAGVSQTPSNKVTEKGKYVELRCDPISGHTALYWYRQSLGQGPEFLIYFQGTGAADDSGLPNDRFFAVRPEGSVSTLKIQRTERGDSAVYLCASSSGGTGTLEAFFGQGTRLTVV.

This chain joins TRBV30 and TRBJ2-7, with 9 bases lining up with TRBD1. The CDR3 extends over 15 amino acids. V dropped 2 bases and J dropped 5; count of bases not matched to a gene: 10. CDR1 is GTSNPN, CDR2 SVGIG, per germline (reference sequence). The CDR3 reads CAWSKGTGRANEQYF. The CDR3 DNA follows: TGTGCCTGGAGTAAAGGGACAGGGAGGGCAAACGAGCAGTACTTC.

This chain connects TRBV5-4 to TRBJ1-1; 7 bases agree with TRBD1. The J segment lost 2 bases and the V segment lost 4 bases, leaving 14 bases of the junction unmatched. CDR1 is SGHNT, CDR2 YYREEE, per germline (reference sequence). The CDR3 length is 17 residues. CDR3 coding DNA: TGTGCCAGCAGCCAAGACAGGGATTGGGGCGCAAACACTGAAGCTTTCTTT. Protein: CASSQDRDWGANTEAFF.

This clone was seen once. The V gene is TRBV5-8, the J gene TRBJ1-1; D ambiguous. The germline V gene has CDR1 SGHTS and CDR2 YDEGEE. The V and J ends lost 4 bases and 8 bases respectively, with 18 bases between them. The CDR3 is made up of 14 amino acids. The CDR3 protein is CASSPPTIEAEAFF. The CDR3 DNA reads as TGTGCCAGCAGCCCGCCCACTATCGAGGCCGAAGCTTTCTTT. The full variable domain, with the rest looked up from reference TRBV5-8 and TRBJ1-1, is EAGVTQSPTHLIKTRGQQATLRCSPISGHTSVYWYQQALGLGLQFLLWYDEGEERNRGNFPPRFSGRQFPNYSSELNVNALELEDSALYLCASSPPTIEAEAFFGQGTRLTVV.

This sequence joins TRBV5-6 and TRBJ2-7; no clear D. Per the germline V gene, CDR1 is SGHDT and CDR2 is YYEEEE. V gave up 0 bases and J gave up 3 bases, with 7 bases separating them. There are 13 residues in the CDR3. For the CDR3, the DNA is TGTGCCAGCAGCTTGGGGCAGTTCTACGAGCAGTACTTC. Translated, it gives CASSLGQFYEQYF.

This chain joins TRBV27 and TRBJ2-7; perhaps TRBD1 as D (6 bases). From germline, CDR1 is MNHEY and CDR2 SMNVEV (reference sequence). Trimming removed 3 bases from V and 5 bases from J, with 14 bases in between. This CDR3 has 14 amino acids. CDR3 residues: CASSLRQAWHEQYF. CDR3 sequence (DNA): TGTGCCAGCAGTTTGCGACAGGCCTGGCACGAGCAGTACTTC.

The CDR3: CASSVVPLSEQYF. DNA for the CDR3: TGTGCCAGCAGCGTAGTTCCCCTGTCGGAGCAGTACTTC. The V and J genes are TRBV9 and TRBJ2-7, with no clear D. V lost 0 bases and J 7 bases, leaving 11 bases between the germline ends. The CDR3 consists of 13 residues. CDR1 and CDR2 (germline): SGDLS, YYNGEE.

The chain combines TRBV4-3 with TRBJ1-6; D unclear. Germline CDR1 and CDR2: LGHNA and YSLEER. V shed 2 bases and J shed 0 bases, with 14 bases lying between them. CDR3 size: 18 residues. The CDR3 nucleotides are TGCGCCAGCAGCCAACAGACTCTTTCGAGCTCCTATAATTCACCCCTCCACTTT. The encoded protein is CASSQQTLSSSYNSPLHF.

In this sample, this clone turned up a few times. This sequence joins TRBV2 and TRBJ1-5; D gene ambiguous. The V end was cut by 3 bases, the J end by 7 bases, with 13 bases between. The CDR3 has 14 amino acids. Germline V lookup: CDR1 SNHLY, CDR2 FYNNEI. The CDR3 DNA is TGTGCCAGCAGTGACAGGTTTGAGGGACAGCCCCAGCATTTT. Its protein is CASSDRFEGQPQHF.

This rearrangement joins TRBV4-1 to TRBJ1-1; 8 bases agree with TRBD1. Germline CDR1 reads MGHRA; CDR2 reads YSYEKL. The CDR3 consists of 14 residues. With V trimmed by 6 bases and J by 1 base, 4 bases remained unmatched. The CDR3 nucleotides read TGCGCCAGCAGTCACAGGGGGGGGAACACTGAAGCTTTCTTT. As protein: CASSHRGGNTEAFF.

The chain carries TRBV4-3 and TRBJ2-7; tentative D call: TRBD1 (5 bases). V lost 6 bases, J lost 2 bases, and 14 bases lay in between. Germline V gene data show CDR1 as LGHNA and CDR2 as YSLEER. The CDR3 length is 14 residues. In nucleotides, the CDR3 is TGCGCCAGCAGACAGGCCATCTCAACCTACGAGCAGTACTTC. Its translation: CASRQAISTYEQYF.

The rearrangement joins TRBV7-9 to TRBJ2-6, with TRBD1 matching over 11 bases. The CDR3 is 15 amino acids. CDR1 is SEHNR, CDR2 FQNEAQ, per germline (reference sequence). Trimming at V came to 3 bases and at J to 8 bases, leaving 3 bases not matched to a gene. Here the CDR3 DNA reads TGTGCCAGCAGCTTGGGGGACAGGGGGTCCAACGTCCTGACTTTC. Protein product: CASSLGDRGSNVLTF.

The chain employs TRBV18 and TRBJ1-2, with 11 positions matching TRBD1. The CDR3 is made up of 15 amino acids. Germline V lookup: CDR1 KGHSH, CDR2 LQKENI. J was trimmed by 8 bases and V by 2 bases; bases with no gene match: 7. Written as DNA, the CDR3 is TGTGCCAGCTCACCAAGGACAGGGGGCGCGGAAGGCTACACCTTC. It is translated as CASSPRTGGAEGYTF.